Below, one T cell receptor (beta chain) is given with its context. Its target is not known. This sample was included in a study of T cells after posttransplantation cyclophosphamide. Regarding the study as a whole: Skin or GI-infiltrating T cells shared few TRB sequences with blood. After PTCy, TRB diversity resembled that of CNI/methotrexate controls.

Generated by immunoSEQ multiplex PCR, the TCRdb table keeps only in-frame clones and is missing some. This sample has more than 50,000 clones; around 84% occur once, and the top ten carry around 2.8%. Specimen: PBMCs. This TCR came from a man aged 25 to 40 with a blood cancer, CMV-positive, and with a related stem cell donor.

CDR3: CASSLAYGGYEQYF. The CDR3, as DNA: TGTGCCAGCAGCTTAGCTTATGGCGGCTACGAGCAGTACTTC. The chain carries TRBV7-8 and TRBJ2-7, with no clear D. The germline V gene encodes CDR1 SGHVS and CDR2 FQNEAQ. The CDR3 loop spans 14 amino acids. Trimming took off 0 bases at V and 3 bases at J, with 9 bases between the two ends. Full variable domain (outside the CDR3, taken from reference TRBV7-8 and TRBJ2-7): GAGVSQSPRYKVAKRGQDVALRCDPISGHVSLFWYQQALGQGPEFLTYFQNEAQLDKSGLPSDRFFAERPEGSVSTLKIQRTQQEDSAVYLCASSLAYGGYEQYFGPGTRLTVT.